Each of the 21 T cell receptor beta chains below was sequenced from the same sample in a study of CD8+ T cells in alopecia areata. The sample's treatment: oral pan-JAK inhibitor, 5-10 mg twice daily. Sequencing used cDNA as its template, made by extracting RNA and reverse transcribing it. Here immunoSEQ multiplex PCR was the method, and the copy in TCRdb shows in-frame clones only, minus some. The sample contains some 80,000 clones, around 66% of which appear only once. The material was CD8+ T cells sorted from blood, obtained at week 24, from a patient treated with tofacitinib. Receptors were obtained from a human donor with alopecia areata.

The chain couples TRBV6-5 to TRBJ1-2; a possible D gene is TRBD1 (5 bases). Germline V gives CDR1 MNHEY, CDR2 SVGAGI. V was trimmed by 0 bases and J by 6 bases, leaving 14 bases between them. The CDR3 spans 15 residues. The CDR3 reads CASSYSSGREDGYTF. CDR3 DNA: TGTGCCAGCAGTTACTCGAGTGGCAGGGAGGATGGCTACACCTTC.

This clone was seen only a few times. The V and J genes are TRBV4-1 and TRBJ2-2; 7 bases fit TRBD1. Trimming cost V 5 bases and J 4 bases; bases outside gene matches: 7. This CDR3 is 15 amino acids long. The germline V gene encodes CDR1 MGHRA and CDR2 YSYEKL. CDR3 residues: CASSGPGQPTGELFF. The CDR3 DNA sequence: TGCGCCAGCAGCGGCCCGGGACAGCCCACCGGGGAGCTGTTTTTT.

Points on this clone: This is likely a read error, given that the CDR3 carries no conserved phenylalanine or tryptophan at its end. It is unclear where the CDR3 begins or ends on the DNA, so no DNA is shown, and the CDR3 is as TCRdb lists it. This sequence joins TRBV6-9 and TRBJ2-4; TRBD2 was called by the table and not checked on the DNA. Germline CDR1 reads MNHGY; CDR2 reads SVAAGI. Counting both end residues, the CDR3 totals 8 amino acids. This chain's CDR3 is CASSPRRV.

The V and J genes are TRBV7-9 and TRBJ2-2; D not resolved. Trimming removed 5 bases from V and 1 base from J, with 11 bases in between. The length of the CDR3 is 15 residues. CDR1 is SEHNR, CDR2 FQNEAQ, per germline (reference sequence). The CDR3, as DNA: TGTGCCAGCAGCCCCACACGACAGAACACCGGGGAGCTGTTTTTT. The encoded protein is CASSPTRQNTGELFF.

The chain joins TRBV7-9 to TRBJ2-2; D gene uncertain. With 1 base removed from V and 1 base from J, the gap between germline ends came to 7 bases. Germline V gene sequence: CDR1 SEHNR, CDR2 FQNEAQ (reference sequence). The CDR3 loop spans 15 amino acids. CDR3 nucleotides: TGTGCCAGCAGCTTAGTGGGGATGAACACCGGGGAGCTGTTTTTT. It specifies CASSLVGMNTGELFF.

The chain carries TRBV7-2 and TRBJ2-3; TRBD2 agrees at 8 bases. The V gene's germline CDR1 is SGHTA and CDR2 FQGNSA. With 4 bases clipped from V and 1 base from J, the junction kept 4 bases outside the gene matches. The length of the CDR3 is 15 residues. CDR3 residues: CASSWTGGGTDTQYF. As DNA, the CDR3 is TGTGCCAGCAGCTGGACCGGGGGGGGCACAGATACGCAGTATTTT.

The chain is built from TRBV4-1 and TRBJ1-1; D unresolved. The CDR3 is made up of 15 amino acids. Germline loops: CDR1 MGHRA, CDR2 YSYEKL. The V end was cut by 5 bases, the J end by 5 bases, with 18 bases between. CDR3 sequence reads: CASSDRSHQLTEAFF. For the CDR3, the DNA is TGCGCCAGCAGCGATAGAAGCCATCAGTTAACTGAAGCTTTCTTT.

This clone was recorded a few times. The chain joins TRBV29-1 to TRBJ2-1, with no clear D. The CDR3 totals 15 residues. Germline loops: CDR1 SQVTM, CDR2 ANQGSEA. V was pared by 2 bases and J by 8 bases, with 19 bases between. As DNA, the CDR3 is TGCAGCGTTGAATTGAACAGTGGTCGTTGGGATGAGCAGTTCTTC. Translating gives CSVELNSGRWDEQFF.

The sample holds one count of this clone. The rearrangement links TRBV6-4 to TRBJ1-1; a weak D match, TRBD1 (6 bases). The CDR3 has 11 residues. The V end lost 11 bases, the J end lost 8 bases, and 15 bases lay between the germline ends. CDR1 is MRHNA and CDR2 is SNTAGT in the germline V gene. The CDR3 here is CAGYGTSEAFF. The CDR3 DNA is TGTGCCGGCTACGGGACATCCGAAGCTTTCTTT.

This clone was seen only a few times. CDR3 sequence reads: CASSHDRGYSYEQYF. The CDR3 DNA is TGCGCCAGCAGCCATGACCGGGGTTATTCCTACGAGCAGTACTTC. The chain carries TRBV4-3 and TRBJ2-7, with D possibly TRBD2 on 5 matching bases. Trimming removed 3 bases at V and 1 base at J, with 13 bases between. Germline V lookup: CDR1 LGHNA, CDR2 YSLEER. This CDR3 region has 15 residues.

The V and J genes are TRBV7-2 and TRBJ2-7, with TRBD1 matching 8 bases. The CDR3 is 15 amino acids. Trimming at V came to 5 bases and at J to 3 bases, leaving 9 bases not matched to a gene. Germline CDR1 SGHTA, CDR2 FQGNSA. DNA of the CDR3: TGTGCCAGCAGCCAGAACCGGGACAGGCTCTACGAGCAGTACTTC. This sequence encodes CASSQNRDRLYEQYF.

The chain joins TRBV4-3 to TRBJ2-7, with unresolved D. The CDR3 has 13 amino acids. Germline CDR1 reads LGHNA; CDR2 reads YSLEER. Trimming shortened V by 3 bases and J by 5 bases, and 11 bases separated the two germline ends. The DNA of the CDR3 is TGCGCCAGCAGCCAGTCGCGGTGGGACGAGCAGTACTTC. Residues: CASSQSRWDEQYF.

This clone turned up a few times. CDR3 DNA: TGTGCCAGCAGAAGTTTAGTGGAGGGGACCGAGCAGTACTTC. Translation: CASRSLVEGTEQYF. V and J are TRBV28 and TRBJ2-7; D is possibly TRBD2 (6 bases). Germline CDR1 MDHEN, CDR2 SYDVKM. The CDR3 runs to 14 residues. The V end lost 6 bases, the J end lost 6 bases, and 18 bases lay between the germline ends.

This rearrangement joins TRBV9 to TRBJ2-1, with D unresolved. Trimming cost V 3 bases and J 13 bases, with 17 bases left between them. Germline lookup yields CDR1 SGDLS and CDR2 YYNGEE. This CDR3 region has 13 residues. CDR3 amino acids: CASSERSGSPQFF. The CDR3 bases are TGTGCCAGCAGCGAAAGGTCGGGCTCACCCCAGTTCTTC.

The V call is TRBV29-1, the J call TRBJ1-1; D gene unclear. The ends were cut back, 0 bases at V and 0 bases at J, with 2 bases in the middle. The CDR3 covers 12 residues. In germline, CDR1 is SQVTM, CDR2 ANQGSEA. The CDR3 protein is CSVEDLNTEAFF. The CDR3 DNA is TGCAGCGTTGAAGATCTGAACACTGAAGCTTTCTTT.

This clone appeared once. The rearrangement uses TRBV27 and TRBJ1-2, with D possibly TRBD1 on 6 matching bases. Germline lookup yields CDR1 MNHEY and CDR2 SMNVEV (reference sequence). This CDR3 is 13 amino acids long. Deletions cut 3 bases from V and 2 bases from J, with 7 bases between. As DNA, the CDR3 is TGTGCCAGCAGTTTGACAGGAAACTATGGCTACACCTTC. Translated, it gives CASSLTGNYGYTF.

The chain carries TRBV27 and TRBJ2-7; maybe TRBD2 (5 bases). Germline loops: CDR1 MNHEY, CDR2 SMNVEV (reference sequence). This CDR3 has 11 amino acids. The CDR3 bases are TGTTCCGCCGGGAAGTCGTACGAGCAGTACTTC. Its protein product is CSAGKSYEQYF.

CDR3: CASSDRDRAPKNIQYF. As DNA, the CDR3 is TGTGCCAGCAGCGACCGTGACCGAGCCCCCAAAAACATTCAGTACTTC. This sequence joins TRBV9 and TRBJ2-4, with no clear D. The CDR3 has 16 residues. The ends were cut back, 3 bases at V and 2 bases at J, with 15 bases in the middle. CDR1 is SGDLS, CDR2 YYNGEE, per germline. The full variable domain, with the rest looked up from reference TRBV9 and TRBJ2-4, is DSGVTQTPKHLITATGQRVTLRCSPRSGDLSVYWYQQSLDQGLQFLIQYYNGEERAKGNILERFSAQQFPDLHSELNLSSLELGDSALYFCASSDRDRAPKNIQYFGAGTRLSVL.

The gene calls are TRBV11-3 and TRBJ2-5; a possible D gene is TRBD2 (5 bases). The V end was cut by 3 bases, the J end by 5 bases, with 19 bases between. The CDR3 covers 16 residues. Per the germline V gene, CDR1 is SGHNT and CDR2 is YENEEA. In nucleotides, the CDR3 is TGTGCCAGCAGCTTGTATCCTGCGGCAGGCGGGGAGACCCAGTACTTC. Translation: CASSLYPAAGGETQYF. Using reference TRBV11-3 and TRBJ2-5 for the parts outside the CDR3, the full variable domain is EAGVVQSPRYKIIEKKQPVAFWCNPISGHNTLYWYLQNLGQGPELLIRYENEEAVDDSQLPKDRFSAERLKGVDSTLKIQPAELGDSAVYLCASSLYPAAGGETQYFGPGTRLLVL.

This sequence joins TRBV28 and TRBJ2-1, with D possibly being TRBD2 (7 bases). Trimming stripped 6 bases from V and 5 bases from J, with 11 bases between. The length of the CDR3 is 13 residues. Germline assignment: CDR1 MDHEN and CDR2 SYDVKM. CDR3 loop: CASRAGHNNEQFF. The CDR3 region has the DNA TGTGCCAGCAGAGCGGGACACAACAATGAGCAGTTCTTC.

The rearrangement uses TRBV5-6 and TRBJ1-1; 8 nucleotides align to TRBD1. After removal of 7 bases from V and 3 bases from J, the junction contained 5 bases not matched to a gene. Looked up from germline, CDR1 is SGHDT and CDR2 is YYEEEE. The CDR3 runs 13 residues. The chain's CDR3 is CASVYRGDTEAFF. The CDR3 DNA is TGTGCCAGCGTATACAGGGGGGACACTGAAGCTTTCTTT.